The 14 T cell receptor beta chains below were found in one sample sequenced in a study of blood T cell repertoires in COVID-19. Libraries were prepared by immunoSEQ multiplex PCR; TCRdb keeps only in-frame clonotypes and omits some of them. The table lists a few hundred thousand clones, 90% of them singletons. Sequencing was performed on peripheral blood. These receptors were collected from a woman under 40 with COVID-19, enrolled during active disease.

This chain links TRBV9 with TRBJ1-2, with D hard to call. The V gene's germline CDR1 is SGDLS and CDR2 YYNGEE. V was trimmed by 2 bases and J by 2 bases, leaving 10 bases between them. The CDR3 is 14 residues long. The CDR3 DNA reads as TGTGCCAGCAGCGTGCGGACGGGAAACTATGGCTACACCTTC. This codes for CASSVRTGNYGYTF.

The CDR3 nucleotides read TGTGCCAGCAGCGAGGACACCCACTCTGGAAACACCATATATTTT. It encodes CASSEDTHSGNTIYF. The J gene is TRBJ1-3, the V gene TRBV7-8; D might be TRBD1 (5 bases). The CDR3 has 15 amino acids. Trimming cost V 5 bases and J 0 bases, with 11 bases left between them. CDR1 SGHVS and CDR2 FQNEAQ come from the germline V gene.

Ten or more counts support this clone. V gene TRBV19 combines with J gene TRBJ1-2; no firm D call. The CDR3 has 14 residues. V was cut by 6 bases and J by 8 bases, with 19 bases left in between. Germline CDR1 LNHDA, CDR2 SQIVND (reference sequence). The CDR3 loop is CASRPPGVQSGYTF. The CDR3 nucleotides read TGTGCCAGTAGACCTCCGGGAGTGCAATCCGGCTACACCTTC.

This sequence joins TRBV30 and TRBJ2-7; 8 bases agree with TRBD2. The CDR3 has 14 residues. From germline, CDR1 is GTSNPN and CDR2 SVGIG (reference sequence). J lost 4 bases, V lost 0 bases, and 5 bases had no gene match. As DNA, the CDR3 is TGTGCCTGGAGTGTACTTCGGGAGGGGTACGAGCAGTACTTC. Translating it yields CAWSVLREGYEQYF. Full variable domain (rest looked up from reference TRBV30 and TRBJ2-7): SQTIHQWPATLVQPVGSPLSLECTVEGTSNPNLYWYRQAAGRGLQLLFYSVGIGQISSEVPQNLSASRPQDRQFILSSKKLLLSDSGFYLCAWSVLREGYEQYFGPGTRLTVT.

V gene TRBV9 combines with J gene TRBJ1-1, with D unclear. CDR3 length equals 13 residues. Germline V gene sequence: CDR1 SGDLS, CDR2 YYNGEE. Trimming removed 0 bases from V and 7 bases from J, with 10 bases in between. The CDR3 DNA reads as TGTGCCAGCAGCGTAGGTCCGGTCGGTGAAGCTTTCTTT. Translating gives CASSVGPVGEAFF.

As DNA, the CDR3 is TGCAGTGCTAGTTCAGCGGGAGGAAACACCGGGGAGCTGTTTTTT. Translation: CSASSAGGNTGELFF. The rearrangement links TRBV20-1 to TRBJ2-2, with 9 bases that match TRBD2. This CDR3 contains 15 residues. The junction had 4 bases not matched to a gene; V was cut back by 3 bases and J by 2 bases. Looked up from germline, CDR1 is DFQATT and CDR2 is SNEGSKA (reference sequence).

The chain combines TRBV3-1 (or the pseudogene TRBV3-2) with TRBJ1-2; 8 bases map to TRBD1. Germline CDR1 reads LGHDT; CDR2 reads YNNKEL (reference sequence). The CDR3 extends over 16 amino acids. The V segment lost 0 bases and the J segment 4 bases; nucleotides outside the gene matches: 7. The CDR3 region is CASSQDRQDRVYGYTF. The CDR3 DNA reads as TGTGCCAGCAGCCAAGATCGGCAGGACAGGGTCTATGGCTACACCTTC.

CDR3: CASSFLQGRWETQYF. The CDR3 nucleotides are TGTGCCAGCAGTTTTCTACAGGGAAGGTGGGAGACCCAGTACTTC. The chain combines TRBV28 with TRBJ2-5, with TRBD1 as a possible D gene (6 bases). Germline CDR1 is MDHEN and CDR2 is SYDVKM. CDR3 length: 15 amino acids. With 3 bases removed from V and 5 bases from J, the gap between germline ends came to 16 bases.

This rearrangement joins TRBV14 to TRBJ2-7; no reliable D call. The CDR3 spans 13 residues. The V end was cut by 1 base, the J end by 3 bases, with 7 bases between. Germline V lookup: CDR1 SGHDN, CDR2 FVKESK. The CDR3 DNA sequence: TGTGCCAGCAGCCAAGGAGCGTACTACGAGCAGTACTTC. As protein: CASSQGAYYEQYF. The variable domain in full, completed from reference TRBV14 and TRBJ2-7, reads EAGVTQFPSHSVIEKGQTVTLRCDPISGHDNLYWYRRVMGKEIKFLLHFVKESKQDESGMPNNRFLAERTGGTYSTLKVQPAELEDSGVYFCASSQGAYYEQYFGPGTRLTVT.

J is TRBJ2-1 and V is TRBV9; D is possibly TRBD2 (5 bases). Germline CDR1 is SGDLS and CDR2 is YYNGEE. The CDR3 loop spans 13 amino acids. Trimming removed 3 bases from V and 4 bases from J, with 8 bases in between. This CDR3 reads CASSATSYNEQFF. The DNA of the CDR3 is TGTGCCAGCAGCGCCACTAGTTACAATGAGCAGTTCTTC.

This rearrangement joins TRBV28 to TRBJ1-1; TRBD1 matches at 7 bases. Germline trimming cut 5 bases from V and 0 bases from J; bases unmatched to any gene: 12. Per germline, CDR1 MDHEN and CDR2 SYDVKM. The length of the CDR3 is 17 residues. The CDR3: CASSALPRQGMNTEAFF. CDR3 nucleotides: TGTGCCAGCAGTGCCTTACCTCGACAGGGCATGAACACTGAAGCTTTCTTT.

The chain joins TRBV11-2 to TRBJ2-5; 8 bases match TRBD2. The CDR3 totals 13 residues. Germline V gene lookup returns CDR1 SGHAT and CDR2 FQNNGV. V lost 1 base and J lost 5; bases outside the gene matches: 0. The CDR3 protein is CASSLGLAETQYF. The CDR3 DNA reads as TGTGCCAGCAGCTTAGGACTAGCGGAGACCCAGTACTTC.

The V gene is TRBV5-4, the J gene TRBJ2-1; possibly TRBD2 for D (6 bases). CDR1 and CDR2 (germline): SGHNT, YYREEE (reference sequence). There are 15 residues in the CDR3. V lost 0 bases and J lost 7, with 14 bases in between. The CDR3 reads CASSLVGTGTNEQFF. DNA for the CDR3: TGTGCCAGCAGCTTGGTGGGGACTGGCACAAATGAGCAGTTCTTC.

V usage is TRBV5-4 and J usage is TRBJ1-2, with 8 bases lining up with TRBD1. Trimming cost V 4 bases and J 7 bases; bases outside gene matches: 9. The germline gives CDR1 SGHNT, CDR2 YYREEE (reference sequence). This CDR3 has 14 amino acids. The CDR3 bases are TGTGCCAGCAGCCTCCCGGACAGGGCGGGTGGCTACACCTTC. Protein product: CASSLPDRAGGYTF.